This T cell receptor (beta chain) was observed in a study of CD8 T cells in Susac syndrome. Germline values: CDR1 DFQATT, CDR2 SNEGSKA (reference sequence). Trimming removed 3 bases from V and 4 bases from J; junction bases left unmatched: 4. The CDR3 extends over 14 amino acids. The RNA, roughly 0.45 to 1 ug, was put through reverse transcription using random hexamers. TCRdb reanalysed the immunoSEQ multiplex PCR reads using MiXCR and keeps one entry per CDR3 protein. The data hold about 120,000 distinct CDR3 sequences, with 90% to 95% observed a single time. Sequenced: CD8+ T cells from PBMCs. The chain combines TRBV20-1 with TRBJ2-1; 9 nucleotides match TRBD2. The sequence came from a human donor with Susac syndrome. Here the CDR3 DNA reads TGCAGTGCTAGGATTCTAGCGGGATACAATGAGCAGTTCTTC. Its protein product is CSARILAGYNEQFF.